These T cell receptor beta chains were read from a single sample in a study of blood T cell repertoires in COVID-19. Profiling relied on immunoSEQ multiplex PCR, and the TCRdb table lists in-frame clones only, not all of them. The sample includes approximately 300,000 clones, roughly 84% of them seen just once. Input material: peripheral blood. Receptors originate from a man aged 50-59 years with active or convalescent COVID-19. Both conserved end residues are part of each CDR3. A D gene is named only where the DNA matches it firmly. Clone size, where shown, is once, few, many, or a class for clones that have expanded.

v_gene,j_gene,abundance,d_gene,CDR3aa,CDR3nt
TRBV18,TRBJ2-5,NA,NA,CASSPSGWETQYF,TGTGCCAGCTCACCGTCGGGGTGGGAGACCCAGTACTTC
TRBV5-5,TRBJ2-1,NA,TRBD2,CASSLAGGLIREQFF,TGTGCCAGCAGCTTGGCGGGGGGGCTAATCCGTGAGCAGTTCTTC
TRBV28,TRBJ1-5,NA,NA,CASSYGRNQPQHF,TGTGCCAGCAGTTATGGGAGGAATCAGCCCCAGCATTTT
TRBV7-2,TRBJ2-7,NA,NA,CASSLDPGHYEQYF,TGTGCCAGCAGCTTAGACCCGGGACACTACGAGCAGTACTTC
TRBV7-2,TRBJ1-4,NA,NA,CASSLGVLGGARNEKLFF,TGTGCCAGCAGCTTAGGGGTCCTCGGGGGGGCACGGAATGAAAAACTGTTTTTT
TRBV18,TRBJ2-5,NA,NA,CASSPPNRQETQYF,TGTGCCAGCTCACCCCCCAACAGGCAAGAGACCCAGTACTTC
TRBV28,TRBJ1-2,NA,TRBD1,CASPGGYGYTF,TGTGCCAGTCCAGGGGGGTATGGCTACACCTTC
TRBV5-1,TRBJ2-5,NA,NA,CASSSNTGGGETQYF,TGCGCCAGCAGCTCTAATACAGGGGGGGGAGAGACCCAGTACTTC
TRBV20-1,TRBJ2-7,NA,NA,CSASARIEQYF,TGCAGTGCTTCCGCGCGGATAGAGCAGTACTTC
TRBV19,TRBJ2-7,NA,TRBD1,CASSDGTAYEQYF,TGTGCCAGTAGTGACGGGACAGCCTACGAGCAGTACTTC
TRBV5-1,TRBJ2-3,NA,TRBD2,CASSLAPWRGGGTDTQYF,TGCGCCAGCAGCTTGGCCCCGTGGCGGGGAGGGGGCACAGATACGCAGTATTTT
TRBV28,TRBJ1-2,NA,NA,CASSFRASYGYTF,TGTGCCAGCAGTTTCAGGGCGTCCTATGGCTACACCTTC
TRBV7-2,TRBJ1-1,NA,TRBD1,CASSSDRERTEAFF,TGTGCCAGCAGCTCGGACAGGGAGAGGACTGAAGCTTTCTTT
TRBV5-5,TRBJ2-1,NA,NA,CASTPGTSSYNEQFF,TGTGCCAGCACCCCGGGTACAAGCTCCTACAATGAGCAGTTCTTC
TRBV6-5,TRBJ1-2,few,TRBD1,CASSYTRGGQGPGYTF,TGTGCCAGCAGTTACACGAGAGGAGGACAGGGGCCTGGCTACACCTTC
TRBV10-3,TRBJ2-7,few,NA,CAISERSGGTYEQYF,TGTGCCATCAGTGAAAGGTCAGGGGGGACGTACGAGCAGTACTTC
TRBV28,TRBJ2-1,once,NA,CASRTYRATPYNEQFF,TGTGCCAGCAGAACATACAGGGCGACCCCCTACAATGAGCAGTTCTTC
TRBV28,TRBJ2-5,once,NA,CASSLIRAGPETQYF,TGTGCCAGCAGCCTCATAAGGGCAGGGCCAGAGACCCAGTACTTC
TRBV7-8,TRBJ2-1,NA,TRBD1,CASSPSGTGLYNEQFF,TGTGCCAGCAGCCCTTCCGGGACAGGGCTATACAATGAGCAGTTCTTC
TRBV19,TRBJ1-5,NA,TRBD1,CASSIVSGGGQPQHF,TGTGCCAGTAGTATAGTGTCAGGGGGCGGTCAGCCCCAGCATTTT
TRBV7-3,TRBJ1-1,NA,NA,CASSLQGGGTEAFF,TGTGCCAGCAGCTTACAGGGAGGAGGGACTGAAGCTTTCTTT
TRBV7-6,TRBJ1-2,NA,NA,CASSLSPAGGDGYTF,TGTGCCAGCAGCTTATCGCCCGCGGGGGGGGATGGCTACACCTTC
TRBV7-9,TRBJ2-5,NA,NA,CASSLVKGLETQYF,TGTGCCAGCAGCTTAGTCAAGGGGTTGGAGACCCAGTACTTC
TRBV19,TRBJ1-2,NA,TRBD1,CASRGQGRDYGYTF,TGTGCCAGTAGAGGACAGGGGAGGGACTATGGCTACACCTTC
TRBV6-6,TRBJ1-4,NA,TRBD1,CASSYKGASLEKLFF,TGTGCCAGCAGTTATAAGGGGGCCTCTCTTGAAAAACTGTTTTTT
TRBV19,TRBJ1-3,NA,NA,CASIAQASGNTIYF,TGTGCCAGTATAGCGCAAGCCTCTGGAAACACCATATATTTT
TRBV6-5,TRBJ1-5,NA,TRBD1,CASRAGQTLSSQHF,TGTGCCAGCAGGGCGGGACAGACTTTATCAAGCCAGCATTTT
TRBV28,TRBJ1-6,NA,TRBD1,CASSRTGDHSPLHF,TGTGCCAGCAGCCGTACAGGGGACCATTCACCCCTCCACTTT
TRBV6-5,TRBJ1-4,NA,NA,CASSRRESNEKLFF,TGTGCCAGCAGTCGCAGGGAATCTAATGAAAAACTGTTTTTT
TRBV7-9,TRBJ1-5,NA,NA,CASSLEQLQPQHF,TGTGCCAGCAGCCTAGAACAACTACAGCCCCAGCATTTT
TRBV30,TRBJ1-5,NA,NA,CAWSVRGNQPQHF,TGTGCCTGGAGTGTACGAGGCAATCAGCCCCAGCATTTT
TRBV6-4,TRBJ1-3,NA,TRBD1,CASAKQGWENTIYF,TGTGCCAGCGCGAAACAGGGGTGGGAAAACACCATATATTTT
TRBV28,TRBJ1-5,NA,NA,CASSRTANQPQHF,TGTGCCAGCAGCAGGACAGCAAATCAGCCCCAGCATTTT
TRBV5-5,TRBJ2-2,NA,TRBD1,CASSYIWDRGGELFF,TGTGCCAGCAGTTACATTTGGGACAGGGGAGGGGAGCTGTTTTTT
TRBV5-6,TRBJ2-7,NA,NA,CASSTYVEQYF,TGTGCCAGCAGTACCTACGTTGAGCAGTACTTC
TRBV19,TRBJ1-1,few,NA,CASSIYSAGPAGSEAFF,TGTGCCAGTAGTATTTATTCGGCAGGCCCCGCGGGTTCTGAAGCTTTCTTT
TRBV11-2,TRBJ2-7,NA,TRBD2,CASSSLAGGLYEQYF,TGTGCCAGCAGCTCCTTAGCGGGAGGGCTCTACGAGCAGTACTTC
TRBV18,TRBJ2-3,NA,NA,CASSPGGGTDTQYF,TGTGCCAGCTCACCGGGCGGGGGCACAGATACGCAGTATTTT
TRBV6-5,TRBJ1-2,NA,NA,CASSYSRRGVSYGYTF,TGTGCCAGCAGTTACTCGCGTCGGGGAGTCTCCTATGGCTACACCTTC
TRBV27,TRBJ1-1,NA,TRBD1,CASSPTGGRGGNTEAFF,TGTGCCAGCAGCCCGACAGGGGGCCGGGGTGGGAACACTGAAGCTTTCTTT
TRBV28,TRBJ1-5,NA,NA,CASSLYQVYSNQPQHF,TGTGCCAGCAGTCTATACCAGGTCTATAGCAATCAGCCCCAGCATTTT
TRBV3-1/TRBV3-2,TRBJ1-2,few,TRBD1,CASGESQGADGYTF,TGTGCCAGCGGGGAAAGTCAGGGGGCTGATGGCTACACCTTC
TRBV19,TRBJ2-3,NA,TRBD2,CASSIDREGPQYF,TGTGCCAGTAGTATAGACAGGGAGGGACCGCAGTATTTT
TRBV10-3,TRBJ1-1,once,NA,CAIRSSAEAFF,TGTGCCATCAGATCCAGCGCTGAAGCTTTCTTT
TRBV27,TRBJ2-3,NA,NA,CASSLLLRGTDTQYF,TGTGCCAGCAGTTTATTACTTCGCGGGACAGATACGCAGTATTTT
TRBV5-1,TRBJ2-7,NA,TRBD2,CASSLEGRAEQYF,TGCGCCAGCAGCTTGGAGGGGAGGGCTGAGCAGTACTTC
TRBV11-2,TRBJ1-1,NA,NA,CASSLSQLRAEAFF,TGTGCCAGCAGCTTATCTCAGTTGAGGGCTGAAGCTTTCTTT
TRBV3-1/TRBV3-2,TRBJ1-1,NA,NA,CASSPSQNTEAFF,TGTGCCAGCAGCCCCTCACAAAACACTGAAGCTTTCTTT
TRBV27,TRBJ2-7,NA,NA,CASSLSHSPYEQYF,TGTGCCAGCAGTTTATCGCACTCACCCTACGAGCAGTACTTC